This T cell receptor (beta chain) was sequenced for a study of cytomegalovirus exposure and HLA in healthy donors. Study-level background: In a later analysis, the approximately 120 validation repertoires were reported to have used the same platform as the 600 to 800 first-cohort repertoires. Whole-study results and caveats: As confirmed in vitro, three CMV-associated chains were specific for CMV antigens. Some TCR beta chains (around 180 of them) were listed as cytomegalovirus-associated. It was found in a later analysis that first-cohort TCR clusters tended to co-occur in the 95 to 150 validation repertoires.

Clones were sequenced by immunoSEQ multiplex PCR, and TCRdb holds only the in-frame ones, with some missing. The sample carries 300,000 or so clones, approximately 91% recorded once. Regarding this clone: Its target is unknown.

The CDR3 is made up of 15 amino acids. Source material: PBMCs. The chain joins TRBV21-1 to TRBJ1-2; TRBD1, the table's D call, was not compared with the DNA. TRBV21-1 constitutes a pseudogene. The sequence was collected from a man younger than 45 in good health and CMV-seronegative. The CDR3 DNA is TGTGCCAGCAGCAAAGCTCGGGACAGAAACTATGGCTACACCTTC. This sequence encodes CASSKARDRNYGYTF.